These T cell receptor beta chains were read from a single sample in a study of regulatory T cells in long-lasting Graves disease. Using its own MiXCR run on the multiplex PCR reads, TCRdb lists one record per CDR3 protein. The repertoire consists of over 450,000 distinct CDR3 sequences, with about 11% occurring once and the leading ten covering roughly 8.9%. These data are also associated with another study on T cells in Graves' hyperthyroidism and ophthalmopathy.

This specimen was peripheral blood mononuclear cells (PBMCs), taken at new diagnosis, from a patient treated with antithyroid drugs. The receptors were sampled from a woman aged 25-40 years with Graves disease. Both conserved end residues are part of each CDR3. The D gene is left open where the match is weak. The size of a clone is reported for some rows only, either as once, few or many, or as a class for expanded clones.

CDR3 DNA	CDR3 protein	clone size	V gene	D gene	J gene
TGTGCCAGCAACTATAGGACTAGCGGGAGGGGTGCGCAGTATTTT	CASNYRTSGRGAQYF	-	TRBV5-6	TRBD2	TRBJ2-3
TGTGCCAGCAGACCTCCGGCCATTCCTGGAAACACCATATATTTT	CASRPPAIPGNTIYF	many	TRBV28	-	TRBJ1-3
TGTGCCAGCAGCCTTACGCTTGTAATCCACGAGCAGTACTTC	CASSLTLVIHEQYF	many	TRBV12-3/TRBV12-4	-	TRBJ2-7
TGTGCCTGGAGGCCCCAAAGGCAGGCGAACACCGGGGAGCTGTTTTTT	CAWRPQRQANTGELFF	-	TRBV30	-	TRBJ2-2
TGCAGTGCTACCAGTTACAGGGACAGGGGAGCCAAAAACATTCAGTACTTC	CSATSYRDRGAKNIQYF	few	TRBV20-1	TRBD1	TRBJ2-4
TGCGCCAGCAGCCAAAACACAGGCTCTGGAAACACCATATATTTT	CASSQNTGSGNTIYF	once	TRBV4-1	-	TRBJ1-3
TGTGCCAGCAGTGGGTATACAGGGGGAAACTATGGCTACACCTTC	CASSGYTGGNYGYTF	many	TRBV2	TRBD1	TRBJ1-2
TGTGCCAGCAGTTACTCGGACGTATCAGTGAGCTACGAGCAGTACTTC	CASSYSDVSVSYEQYF	many	TRBV6-2/TRBV6-3	-	TRBJ2-7
TGTGCCAGCAGTCCCGAGGGCCTGGGAGAGCAGTACTTC	CASSPEGLGEQYF	many	TRBV27	-	TRBJ2-7
TGTGCCAGCTCACGCGTTGGACAGGGAGGCACCGGGGAGCTGTTTTTT	CASSRVGQGGTGELFF	many	TRBV18	TRBD1	TRBJ2-2
TGTGCCAGCAGCCTGACAGATAGCAATCAGCCCCAGCATTTT	CASSLTDSNQPQHF	many	TRBV3-1	-	TRBJ1-5
TGTGCCAGCAGCCAAGATGGGCTAGCGGTAACTACCGGCTCCTACAATGAGCAGTTCTTC	CASSQDGLAVTTGSYNEQFF	-	TRBV14	TRBD2	TRBJ2-1
TGTGCCACCAGTGATTGGGACTCTTACAATGAGCAGTTCTTC	CATSDWDSYNEQFF	many	TRBV24-1	-	TRBJ2-1
TGTGCCAGCACGCCCGGGACGGAGAACACCGGGGAGCTGTTTTTT	CASTPGTENTGELFF	many	TRBV28	-	TRBJ2-2
TGTGCCAGCAGCTTATCCCGGACAGGGAATCAGCCCCAGCATTTT	CASSLSRTGNQPQHF	many	TRBV11-2	TRBD1	TRBJ1-5
TGTGCCAGCAGCAGTCGACAGGCGCCCATGAACACTGAAGCTTTCTTT	CASSSRQAPMNTEAFF	many	TRBV14	-	TRBJ1-1
TGTGCCAGCAGCCCTATTGGGGGCGCGGGCGAGCAGTACTTC	CASSPIGGAGEQYF	many	TRBV11-2	-	TRBJ2-7
TGTGCCACCAGCAGAGATCAGGGGAGCTCCTACGAGCAGTACTTC	CATSRDQGSSYEQYF	many	TRBV15	-	TRBJ2-7
TGTGCCAGCAGCTCGCAGGGGATTTTGGACGAGCAGTACTTC	CASSSQGILDEQYF	many	TRBV5-6	-	TRBJ2-7
TGTGCCAGCAGTTACATCAGACAGGCCGGCTACGAGCAGTACTTC	CASSYIRQAGYEQYF	many	TRBV6-5	-	TRBJ2-7
TGTGCCAGCAGCCGGGACTCTCTCGCAGATACGCAGTATTTT	CASSRDSLADTQYF	-	TRBV6-2/TRBV6-3	-	TRBJ2-3
TGTGCCAGCAGTTTATCGGGCGTGGGGGCGGGAGGGTTTTCCCCCACACCCTACGAGCAGTACTTC	CASSLSGVGAGGFSPTPYEQYF	once	TRBV27	TRBD2	TRBJ2-7
TGTGCCAGCAGCTCGCCACGGGGTTTCACAGATACGCAGTATTTT	CASSSPRGFTDTQYF	many	TRBV7-8	-	TRBJ2-3
TGTGCCAGCGTACTGAATTACGAGCAGTACTTC	CASVLNYEQYF	many	TRBV2	-	TRBJ2-7
TGTGCCAGTAGTATAGGGTGGGGCGGGGAGCTGTTTTTT	CASSIGWGGELFF	many	TRBV19	-	TRBJ2-2
TGTGCCAGCTCACCAAGGACAGGTCCAACTGGAAACACCATATATTTT	CASSPRTGPTGNTIYF	many	TRBV18	TRBD1	TRBJ1-3
TGTGCCAGCAGCCGCGGGGGCTCTGGGGCCAACGTCCTGACTTTC	CASSRGGSGANVLTF	many	TRBV6-2/TRBV6-3	TRBD2	TRBJ2-6
TGCAGCGTTGGCTCCCCGTGGGGGGCTCTGGATTACACTGAAGCTTTCTTT	CSVGSPWGALDYTEAFF	many	TRBV29-1	-	TRBJ1-1
TGTGCCAGCAGCCTCTCAGATCGAGGGTACGAGCAGTACTTC	CASSLSDRGYEQYF	few	TRBV9	-	TRBJ2-7
TGTGCCAGCGGGGACATAGCGGTTCAAGAGACCCAGTACTTC	CASGDIAVQETQYF	many	TRBV19	-	TRBJ2-5
TGTGCCAGCAGTATTTCCAGAGTCTTCTCCTACGAGCAGTACTTC	CASSISRVFSYEQYF	few	TRBV6-1	-	TRBJ2-7
TGTGCCAGCAGCTTGCGGCTAGTCGGTGAGCAGTTCTTC	CASSLRLVGEQFF	-	TRBV5-5	-	TRBJ2-1
TGTGCCAGCAGCGAGGGACTAGCGGTGGCCTACGAGCAGTACTTC	CASSEGLAVAYEQYF	many	TRBV2	TRBD2	TRBJ2-7
TGTGCCAGCGGCAAATTTGGGACACTCTCTGGAAACACCATATATTTT	CASGKFGTLSGNTIYF	-	TRBV7-9	-	TRBJ1-3
TGCAGTGCTAGAGTCCCTAACGAGGGGGTCGGAGAGACCCAGTACTTC	CSARVPNEGVGETQYF	few	TRBV20-1	-	TRBJ2-5
TGTGCCAGCAGCTCCAGACTTAGTGAGCAGTTCTTC	CASSSRLSEQFF	many	TRBV9	-	TRBJ2-1
TGTGCCAGCAGCGTAGGGGGCGGGCCTTCCTACAATGAGCAGTTCTTC	CASSVGGGPSYNEQFF	few	TRBV9	-	TRBJ2-1
TGTGCCAGCAGCTTAGGAGGGACTAGCAATGAGCAGTTCTTC	CASSLGGTSNEQFF	-	TRBV7-9	TRBD2	TRBJ2-1
TGCAGTGCTAGGGCCGGGACTAGAATTGGTCCCTTC	CSARAGTRIGPF	many	TRBV20-1	TRBD2	TRBJ2-1
TGTGCCTGCAGCTTAAGCGGCAGGCTGGGCGATGAGCAGTTCTTC	CACSLSGRLGDEQFF	-	TRBV7-3	-	TRBJ2-1
TGTGCCAGCAGTTTGATTTCGGGAGGGCCTTTAGACGAGCAGTACTTC	CASSLISGGPLDEQYF	many	TRBV12-3/TRBV12-4	TRBD2	TRBJ2-7
TGTGCCAGCAGCTTAGACATCGGGTTTGACAATGAGCAGTTCTTC	CASSLDIGFDNEQFF	-	TRBV7-9	-	TRBJ2-1
TGTGCCAGTAGTATGGGGACCGGGACTGGGAATGAAAAACTGTTTTTT	CASSMGTGTGNEKLFF	many	TRBV19	-	TRBJ1-4
TGCAGTGCCCTAGCGGGAGGGGATACGCAGTATTTT	CSALAGGDTQYF	-	TRBV20-1	TRBD2	TRBJ2-3
TGTGCCAGCAGTCACCTCGATAGGTGGGAGTGGCAAGAGACCCAGTACTTC	CASSHLDRWEWQETQYF	few	TRBV6-1	-	TRBJ2-5
TGTGCCTGGCGGACGTCCCGGACCACCGGGGAGCTGTTTTTT	CAWRTSRTTGELFF	few	TRBV30	-	TRBJ2-2
TGTGCCAGTAGTATTTGGATGGACAGGGAATGGGCGTGGGGGCCCCAGCATTTT	CASSIWMDREWAWGPQHF	many	TRBV19	TRBD1	TRBJ1-5
TGTGCCAGCAGTTTCGCGGCACCGCGGAACACTGAAGCTTTCTTT	CASSFAAPRNTEAFF	many	TRBV28	-	TRBJ1-1
TGTGCCAGCAGCCGAGGGGACCTAGGACAGGACACAGATACGCAGTATTTT	CASSRGDLGQDTDTQYF	many	TRBV11-1	TRBD1	TRBJ2-3
TGTGCCAGCAGTCTCGACAGGGGGTTTGACGAGCAGTACTTC	CASSLDRGFDEQYF	many	TRBV2	TRBD1	TRBJ2-7
TGTGCCAGCAGTAAATTGACTAGCGGGAACTACGAGCAGTACTTC	CASSKLTSGNYEQYF	-	TRBV2	TRBD2	TRBJ2-7
TGTGCCAGCAGCTTTGGGGAGGGCGGCCCTAGCACAGATACGCAGTATTTT	CASSFGEGGPSTDTQYF	many	TRBV7-2	TRBD2	TRBJ2-3